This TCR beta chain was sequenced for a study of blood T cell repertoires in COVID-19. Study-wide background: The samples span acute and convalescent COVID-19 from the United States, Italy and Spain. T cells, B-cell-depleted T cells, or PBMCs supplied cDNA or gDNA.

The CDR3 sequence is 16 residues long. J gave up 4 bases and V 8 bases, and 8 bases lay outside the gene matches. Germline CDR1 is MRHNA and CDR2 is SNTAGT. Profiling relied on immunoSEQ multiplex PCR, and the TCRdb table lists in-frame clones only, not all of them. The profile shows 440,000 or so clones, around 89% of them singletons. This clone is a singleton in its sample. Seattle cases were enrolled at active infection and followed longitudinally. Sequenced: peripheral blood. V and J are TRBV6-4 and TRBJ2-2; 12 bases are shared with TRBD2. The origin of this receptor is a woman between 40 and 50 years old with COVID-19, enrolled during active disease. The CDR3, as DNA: TGTGCCAGCCAGCAACTAGCGGGAGGTTCCACCGGGGAGCTGTTTTTT. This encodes CASQQLAGGSTGELFF.